Listed below are T cell receptor beta chains from one sample, sequenced in a study of blood T cells in healthy people across ages. TCRdb ran MiXCR on the 5' RACE reads and lists one entry per CDR3 protein. Of over a million distinct CDR3 sequences detected, 40% to 55% appear once; the ten largest clones hold 18%. The sample consisted of blood. These receptors all come from a woman aged 60-70 years in good health. CDR3s include the opening cysteine and the closing phenylalanine or tryptophan. The D gene is left open where the match is weak. Part of the rows lack a size; the others show once, few, many or a class for expanded clones.

TRBV7-2	-	TRBJ2-7	-	CASSHTGTGPYEQYF	TGTGCCAGCAGTCATACCGGGACGGGCCCCTACGAGCAGTACTTC
TRBV14	-	TRBJ2-3	many	CASSHPPTDTQYF	TGTGCCAGCAGCCACCCACCCACAGATACGCAGTATTTT
TRBV11-2	TRBD2	TRBJ2-3	few	CASSLRSLVASGSPSTDTQYF	TGTGCCAGCAGCTTGAGATCTCTGGTGGCTAGCGGGTCACCCAGCACAGATACGCAGTATTTT
TRBV5-4	-	TRBJ1-1	-	CASSLGVGLNTEAFF	TGTGCCAGCAGCTTGGGGGTAGGGTTGAACACTGAAGCTTTCTTT
TRBV20-1	TRBD1	TRBJ1-1	few	CSARDPGGAMNTEAFF	TGCAGTGCTAGAGACCCAGGGGGAGCAATGAACACTGAAGCTTTCTTT
TRBV5-1	-	TRBJ1-2	-	CASSLAPANYGYTF	TGCGCCAGCAGCTTGGCCCCAGCGAACTATGGCTACACCTTC
TRBV20-1	-	TRBJ2-7	few	CSARGGDSYEQYF	TGCAGTGCTAGAGGCGGTGACTCCTACGAGCAGTACTTC
TRBV7-9	TRBD1	TRBJ2-7	-	CASRGSRDSSGEQYF	TGTGCCAGCAGGGGAAGCCGGGACAGCTCGGGCGAGCAGTACTTC
TRBV2	-	TRBJ1-4	-	CASSDDGGGEKLFF	TGTGCCAGCAGTGACGATGGGGGTGGTGAAAAACTGTTTTTT
TRBV5-1	-	TRBJ2-6	-	CASSLALQAGANVLTF	TGCGCCAGCAGCTTGGCTCTACAGGCTGGGGCCAACGTCCTGACTTTC
TRBV20-1	-	TRBJ2-4	-	CSARDPPRKNIQYF	TGCAGTGCTAGAGATCCCCCCAGGAAAAACATTCAGTACTTC
TRBV20-1	TRBD2	TRBJ2-2	few	CSASFGASGRGELFF	TGCAGTGCTAGTTTTGGGGCTAGCGGGCGCGGGGAGCTGTTTTTT
TRBV6-5	TRBD1	TRBJ2-3	-	CASSYSRTGTDTQYF	TGTGCCAGCAGTTACTCAAGGACAGGGACAGATACGCAGTATTTT
TRBV6-5	-	TRBJ1-2	-	CASSSTGRQTHYGYTF	TGTGCCAGCTCCTCAACGGGACGGCAGACTCATTATGGCTACACCTTC
TRBV29-1	TRBD2	TRBJ2-1	-	CSVGGGLAGEGFF	TGCAGCGTTGGGGGAGGACTAGCGGGAGAGGGGTTCTTC
TRBV19	-	TRBJ1-1	-	CASTRTANTEAFF	TGTGCCAGTACCAGGACAGCGAACACTGAAGCTTTCTTT
TRBV29-1	-	TRBJ2-5	-	CSVEEQWGEAQYF	TGCAGCGTTGAAGAGCAGTGGGGGGAGGCCCAGTACTTC
TRBV29-1	-	TRBJ2-2	-	CSALRQDTGELFF	TGCAGCGCTTTGAGACAGGACACCGGGGAGCTGTTTTTT
TRBV5-1	-	TRBJ2-4	many	CASSLDRAKNIQYF	TGCGCCAGCAGCTTGGATAGGGCCAAAAACATTCAGTACTTC
TRBV7-9	-	TRBJ2-7	-	CASSHRDSSYEQYF	TGTGCCAGCAGCCACCGGGACTCCTCCTACGAGCAGTACTTC
TRBV20-1	TRBD1	TRBJ1-5	-	CSALTGEGNQPQHF	TGCAGTGCACTTACAGGGGAGGGTAATCAGCCCCAGCATTTT
TRBV20-1	TRBD1	TRBJ1-5	-	CSAIRALGTGGALDQPQHF	TGCAGTGCCATCAGAGCGTTAGGGACAGGGGGCGCGTTGGATCAGCCCCAGCATTTT
TRBV6-5	TRBD2	TRBJ2-3	-	CASSYNSGTSTDTQYF	TGTGCCAGCAGCTACAACAGCGGGACTAGCACAGATACGCAGTATTTT
TRBV20-1	-	TRBJ2-7	-	CSARKSGTATFYEQYF	TGCAGTGCTAGAAAATCCGGGACGGCTACTTTCTACGAGCAGTACTTC
TRBV5-1	-	TRBJ1-2	few	CASSLDREGYTF	TGCGCCAGCAGCTTGGACAGGGAAGGCTACACCTTC
TRBV5-1	TRBD2	TRBJ2-1	once	CASSLGPNGRAGNVQFF	TGCGCCAGCAGCTTGGGCCCTAACGGGAGGGCAGGGAATGTGCAGTTCTTC
TRBV6-2/TRBV6-3	-	TRBJ2-1	-	CASSTTGLAYNEQFF	TGTGCCAGCAGTACCACGGGACTTGCCTACAATGAGCAGTTCTTC
TRBV25-1	-	TRBJ2-4	-	CASSETNTGSKNIQYF	TGTGCCAGCAGTGAAACCAATACCGGGTCCAAAAACATTCAGTACTTC
TRBV9	TRBD2	TRBJ2-3	-	CASSTKAGAADAQYF	TGTGCCAGCAGCACCAAGGCGGGAGCCGCAGATGCGCAGTATTTT
TRBV15	TRBD2	TRBJ2-5	-	CATSRDPGRASETQYF	TGTGCCACCAGCAGAGATCCCGGGAGGGCCAGCGAGACCCAGTACTTC
TRBV10-3	-	TRBJ1-2	-	CAISERGGLDYGYTF	TGTGCCATCAGTGAAAGGGGGGGGCTTGACTATGGCTACACCTTC
TRBV3-1	TRBD1	TRBJ2-2	-	CASSQLPGGQGVGELFF	TGTGCCAGCAGCCAACTCCCCGGGGGACAGGGAGTCGGGGAGCTGTTTTTT
TRBV4-1	-	TRBJ1-1	-	CASSQDPRNTEAFF	TGCGCTAGCAGCCAAGATCCGAGGAACACTGAAGCTTTCTTT
TRBV4-2	-	TRBJ2-7	few	CASSQSLAGRLGEQYF	TGTGCCAGCAGCCAGAGTTTGGCGGGGCGCCTAGGCGAGCAGTACTTC
TRBV28	-	TRBJ2-5	few	CASWDGREQYF	TGTGCCAGCTGGGACGGGAGAGAGCAGTACTTC
TRBV5-1	TRBD2	TRBJ2-3	few	CASSRPLAGGQWDTQYF	TGCGCCAGCAGCCGGCCCCTAGCGGGAGGGCAGTGGGATACGCAGTATTTT
TRBV7-9	-	TRBJ2-7	-	CASSSVLTAAYEQYF	TGTGCCAGCAGTTCTGTCCTAACGGCGGCCTACGAGCAGTACTTC
TRBV5-5	-	TRBJ1-2	few	CASGLRDGYTF	TGTGCCAGCGGCTTACGGGATGGCTACACCTTC